The 31 T cell receptor beta chains listed next were all sequenced from one sample in a study of cytomegalovirus exposure and HLA in healthy donors. Produced via immunoSEQ multiplex PCR; TCRdb's table is partial and in-frame only. The table lists some 200,000 clones, approximately 90% of them singletons. Sequencing was carried out using PBMCs. These TCRs come from a woman between 18 and 29 years old in good health and CMV-seronegative.

With respect to this clone: Other DNA sequences in the same sample also yield this CDR3. The chain carries TRBV6-5 and TRBJ1-3; D is unclear. CDR3 size: 15 residues. V dropped 0 bases and J dropped 0 bases, with 6 bases sitting between them. Germline CDR1 MNHEY, CDR2 SVGAGI. The CDR3 DNA reads TGTGCCAGCAGTTACTCGGGCACCTCTGGAAACACCATATATTTT. This gives the protein CASSYSGTSGNTIYF.

The genes are TRBV4-2 and TRBJ2-7, with D maybe TRBD2 (6 bases). Germline CDR1 and CDR2: LGHNA and YNFKEQ. Trimming cost V 2 bases and J 0 bases, with 17 bases left between them. There are 17 residues in the CDR3. The CDR3 here is CASSQQSIREFSYEQYF. For the CDR3, the DNA is TGTGCCAGCAGCCAACAGTCTATACGGGAGTTCTCCTACGAGCAGTACTTC.

This clone was found a few times. The CDR3 loop is CASSHRQGYEQYF. CDR3 coding DNA: TGCGCCAGCAGCCACCGACAGGGCTACGAGCAGTACTTC. The V call is TRBV4-1, the J call TRBJ2-7, with 7 bases matching TRBD1. CDR3 length: 13 residues. Germline V gene data show CDR1 as MGHRA and CDR2 as YSYEKL. V was pared by 3 bases and J by 3 bases, with 2 bases of the junction left unmatched.

In its sample, this clone was seen a few times. This chain uses TRBV4-1 with TRBJ1-2; maybe TRBD1 (5 bases). The CDR3 is 15 residues long. Per the germline V gene, CDR1 is MGHRA and CDR2 is YSYEKL. V lost 0 bases to trimming and J lost 4 bases, with 12 bases between them. Here the CDR3 DNA reads TGCGCCAGCAGCCAAGATAGGAGGGGATTCTATGGCTACACCTTC. Translated: CASSQDRRGFYGYTF.

The chain uses TRBV9 and TRBJ2-5; 11 bases agree with TRBD2. The ends lost 4 bases at V and 9 bases at J; junction bases unmatched: 11. Germline lookup yields CDR1 SGDLS and CDR2 YYNGEE. This CDR3 spans 15 amino acids. CDR3 in amino acids: CASSRLAGTREPQYF. The CDR3, as DNA: TGTGCCAGCAGCAGACTAGCGGGAACCAGAGAACCCCAGTACTTC. The full variable domain, with the rest looked up from reference TRBV9 and TRBJ2-5, is DSGVTQTPKHLITATGQRVTLRCSPRSGDLSVYWYQQSLDQGLQFLIQYYNGEERAKGNILERFSAQQFPDLHSELNLSSLELGDSALYFCASSRLAGTREPQYFGPGTRLLVL.

In nucleotides, the CDR3 is TGCAGCGCGAACAGGGATAATCTAGGCAAAAACATTCAGTACTTC. Its protein product is CSANRDNLGKNIQYF. The V gene is TRBV29-1, the J gene TRBJ2-4; D is perhaps TRBD1 (6 bases). The CDR3 is 15 residues long. Germline values: CDR1 SQVTM, CDR2 ANQGSEA. Trimming left V 7 bases short and J 3 bases short, with 19 bases between. Supplemented by reference TRBV29-1 and TRBJ2-4, the full variable domain reads SAVISQKPSRDICQRGTSLTIQCQVDSQVTMMFWYRQQPGQSLTLIATANQGSEATYESGFVIDKFPISRPNLTFSTLTVSNMSPEDSSIYLCSANRDNLGKNIQYFGAGTRLSVL.

V gene TRBV5-4 combines with J gene TRBJ2-5; D might be TRBD1 (6 bases). The CDR3 contains 14 residues. Germline V lookup: CDR1 SGHNT, CDR2 YYREEE (reference sequence). Trimming shortened V by 0 bases and J by 2 bases, and 8 bases separated the two germline ends. The DNA for the CDR3 is TGTGCCAGCAGCTTGGTCGGACAGCAAGAGACCCAGTACTTC. It yields the protein CASSLVGQQETQYF.

The CDR3 reads CASSPGGGDEQFF. CDR3 DNA: TGCGCCAGCAGCCCGGGAGGGGGCGATGAGCAGTTCTTC. The V and J genes are TRBV5-1 and TRBJ2-1, with TRBD2 as a possible D gene (8 bases). Germline CDR1 is SGHRS and CDR2 is YFSETQ. There are 13 residues in the CDR3. V gave up 4 bases and J gave up 8 bases, with 13 bases separating them.

The chain combines TRBV28 with TRBJ2-7; 11 bases match TRBD2. Per the germline V gene, CDR1 is MDHEN and CDR2 is SYDVKM. The length of the CDR3 is 18 residues. V shed 7 bases, J shed 5 bases, and the junction held 19 bases outside the gene matches. The CDR3 is CASTRGLAGGIGYDEQYF. DNA of the CDR3: TGTGCCAGCACAAGGGGCCTAGCGGGAGGAATAGGGTACGACGAGCAGTACTTC.

V usage is TRBV28 and J usage is TRBJ2-7; 8 bases align to TRBD1. The CDR3 extends over 12 amino acids. Germline-derived CDR1 and CDR2 are MDHEN and SYDVKM. Trimming took 7 bases from V and 3 from J; bases not matched to a gene: 2. CDR3 amino acids: CASKDRGYEQYF. CDR3 nucleotide sequence: TGTGCCAGCAAAGACAGGGGCTACGAGCAGTACTTC.

This clone was seen only once. J is TRBJ2-1 and V is TRBV9, with 7 bases lining up with TRBD1. CDR1 and CDR2 (germline): SGDLS, YYNGEE. The CDR3 runs 15 residues. The V segment lost 3 bases and the J segment 6 bases; nucleotides outside the gene matches: 9. CDR3 nucleotide sequence: TGTGCCAGCAGCGGGACAGGACGGGCGTCCAATGAGCAGTTCTTC. Its protein product is CASSGTGRASNEQFF.

The chain has TRBV11-3 and TRBJ2-3, with 12 bases aligning to TRBD2. Per germline, CDR1 SGHNT and CDR2 YENEEA. This CDR3 is built from 16 residues. The V segment lost 0 bases and the J segment 9 bases; nucleotides outside the gene matches: 7. Written as DNA, the CDR3 is TGTGCCAGCAGCTTAGACTCTAGCGGGAGGGCCTCGACGCAGTATTTT. This sequence encodes CASSLDSSGRASTQYF.

This clone occurred once. This chain uses TRBV6-1 with TRBJ2-2; D gene unclear. Germline V gene sequence: CDR1 MNHNS, CDR2 SASEGT. This CDR3 has 11 residues. The V end lost 9 bases, the J end lost 9 bases, and 11 bases lay between the germline ends. In DNA form, the CDR3 reads TGTGCCAGTGCGCCAGGCCGGGAGCTGTTTTTT. Translation gives CASAPGRELFF.

In its sample, this clone was seen once. V usage is TRBV19 and J usage is TRBJ1-1, with TRBD1 matching 7 bases. The CDR3 contains 16 residues. V lost 5 bases and J lost 1; bases outside the gene matches: 10. CDR1 LNHDA and CDR2 SQIVND come from the germline V gene (reference sequence). CDR3 nucleotide sequence: TGTGCCAGTAGTTTCGGCCGGACAGGTGAGAACACTGAAGCTTTCTTT. Protein: CASSFGRTGENTEAFF.

This clone showed up many times. This chain connects TRBV18 to TRBJ1-5; D ambiguous. The CDR3 spans 14 residues. Trimming shortened V by 5 bases and J by 12 bases, and 20 bases separated the two germline ends. Germline CDR1 is KGHSH and CDR2 is LQKENI. The DNA for the CDR3 is TGTGCCAGCTCAACCTTAGAGGGAGGATTTGGCCAGCATTTT. Amino acids: CASSTLEGGFGQHF.

The V gene is TRBV30, the J gene TRBJ2-1; D may be TRBD2 (5 bases). Trimming left V 2 bases short and J 4 bases short, with 12 bases between. The CDR3 runs 14 residues. Germline V gives CDR1 GTSNPN, CDR2 SVGIG (reference sequence). The CDR3: CAWSLGDGYNEQFF. The CDR3 DNA reads TGTGCCTGGAGTCTCGGGGATGGGTACAATGAGCAGTTCTTC. The complete variable domain, with remaining parts taken from reference TRBV30 and TRBJ2-1, reads SQTIHQWPATLVQPVGSPLSLECTVEGTSNPNLYWYRQAAGRGLQLLFYSVGIGQISSEVPQNLSASRPQDRQFILSSKKLLLSDSGFYLCAWSLGDGYNEQFFGPGTRLTVL.

This chain joins TRBV7-6 and TRBJ2-1; 7 nucleotides align to TRBD2. This CDR3 contains 16 residues. The germline gives CDR1 SGHVS, CDR2 FNYEAQ. The J segment lost 1 base and the V segment lost 1 base, leaving 4 bases of the junction unmatched. The CDR3 DNA follows: TGTGCCAGCAGCTTAGAAGGAGCGGGGTCCTACAATGAGCAGTTCTTC. Protein sequence: CASSLEGAGSYNEQFF.

This rearrangement joins TRBV28 to TRBJ2-4; 9 bases fit TRBD2. Germline lookup yields CDR1 MDHEN and CDR2 SYDVKM. The CDR3 spans 16 residues. Trimming removed 3 bases from V and 8 bases from J; junction bases left unmatched: 11. The DNA for the CDR3 is TGTGCCAGCAGTTTCTTGCTAGCGGGACATCGGGACATTCAGTACTTC. This translates into CASSFLLAGHRDIQYF. The full variable domain, completed using reference TRBV28 and TRBJ2-4, is DVKVTQSSRYLVKRTGEKVFLECVQDMDHENMFWYRQDPGLGLRLIYFSYDVKMKEKGDIPEGYSVSREKKERFSLILESASTNQTSMYLCASSFLLAGHRDIQYFGAGTRLSVL.

V usage is TRBV11-3 and J usage is TRBJ1-1; D may be TRBD1 (6 bases). This CDR3 contains 13 residues. The germline V gene encodes CDR1 SGHNT and CDR2 YENEEA. V lost 2 bases to trimming and J lost 10 bases, with 14 bases between them. CDR3 in DNA: TGTGCCAGCAGCTTATCAGGCTCAGGGGTAGCTTTCTTT. Residues: CASSLSGSGVAFF.

The V call is TRBV5-1, the J call TRBJ1-1; D not resolved. Germline V gene lookup returns CDR1 SGHRS and CDR2 YFSETQ. The V end lost 2 bases, the J end lost 5 bases, and 28 bases lay between the germline ends. The CDR3 has 19 residues. CDR3 residues: CASSFRIQTIPTERTEAFF. CDR3 sequence (DNA): TGCGCCAGCAGCTTCCGTATTCAGACAATACCCACCGAGCGGACTGAAGCTTTCTTT.

This clone was seen a handful of times. The chain links TRBV9 to TRBJ2-7; a possible D gene is TRBD1 (6 bases). This CDR3 has 14 amino acids. V was trimmed by 4 bases and J by 6 bases, leaving 17 bases between them. CDR1 is SGDLS, CDR2 YYNGEE, per germline. DNA for the CDR3: TGTGCCAGCAGCTCGGACATGAGAGGGGGCGAGCAGTACTTC. It translates to CASSSDMRGGEQYF.

The chain couples TRBV6-6 to TRBJ2-1; D may be TRBD2 (6 bases). Germline CDR1 is MNHNY and CDR2 is SVGAGI (reference sequence). The V end was cut by 6 bases, the J end by 6 bases, with 21 bases between. CDR3 length: 16 amino acids. The CDR3 sequence is CASSSQGSGLGNEQFF. CDR3 bases: TGTGCCAGCAGCTCCCAGGGCAGCGGGTTAGGCAATGAGCAGTTCTTC.

The gene calls are TRBV9 and TRBJ1-2; D unclear. This CDR3 has 14 amino acids. V lost 0 bases, J lost 4 bases, and 10 bases lay in between. Germline CDR1 and CDR2: SGDLS and YYNGEE. The CDR3 coding sequence is TGTGCCAGCAGCGTAGATGTGGGCGTCTATGGCTACACCTTC. It yields the protein CASSVDVGVYGYTF.

This clone turned up a few times. This chain uses TRBV28 with TRBJ2-5; D perhaps matches TRBD2 (5 bases). Germline loops: CDR1 MDHEN, CDR2 SYDVKM. CDR3 length: 12 residues. V lost 2 bases and J 5 bases, leaving 6 bases between the germline ends. The CDR3 loop reads CASSLGEETQYF. CDR3 nucleotides: TGTGCCAGCAGTTTAGGGGAGGAGACCCAGTACTTC.

This chain joins TRBV6-1 and TRBJ1-1; a weak D match, TRBD1 (5 bases). This CDR3 is built from 13 residues. Germline V gene lookup returns CDR1 MNHNS and CDR2 SASEGT. Trimming pared 7 bases from V and 1 base from J, leaving 10 bases between. The CDR3 sequence: CASKRQTNTEAFF. CDR3 sequence (DNA): TGTGCCAGCAAGCGACAGACGAACACTGAAGCTTTCTTT.

The chain couples TRBV30 to TRBJ2-6, with D tentatively TRBD1 (6 bases). Germline values: CDR1 GTSNPN, CDR2 SVGIG (reference sequence). Trimming pared 4 bases from V and 0 bases from J, leaving 13 bases between. The CDR3 sequence is 16 residues long. The DNA for the CDR3 is TGTGCCTGGAACAACCGGGACATCTCTGGGGCCAACGTCCTGACTTTC. Translation: CAWNNRDISGANVLTF.

This CDR3 is CASSYTLAGDSYEQFF. CDR3 coding DNA: TGTGCCAGCAGTTACACCTTAGCGGGAGACTCATATGAGCAGTTCTTC. The chain employs TRBV6-5 and TRBJ2-1; TRBD2 matches 9 bases. The CDR3 is made up of 16 amino acids. V shed 2 bases, J shed 8 bases, and the junction held 10 bases outside the gene matches. The germline V gene has CDR1 MNHEY and CDR2 SVGAGI.

The V and J genes are TRBV6-1 and TRBJ2-2; 9 bases map to TRBD1. The V and J ends lost 6 bases and 8 bases, in that order; junction bases with no gene match: 7. Germline CDR1 MNHNS, CDR2 SASEGT. The CDR3 is made up of 14 amino acids. CDR3 loop: CASRVEQGAGELFF. DNA for the CDR3: TGTGCCAGCAGGGTGGAACAGGGGGCTGGGGAGCTGTTTTTT.

The rearrangement links TRBV18 to TRBJ1-1; D unclear. The CDR3 covers 16 residues. Germline CDR1 is KGHSH and CDR2 is LQKENI. V shed 3 bases and J shed 3 bases, with 17 bases lying between them. The CDR3 nucleotides are TGTGCCAGCTCACCCCCTCGTCCCGGGGTGCACACTGAAGCTTTCTTT. It yields the protein CASSPPRPGVHTEAFF.

The chain joins TRBV29-1 to TRBJ1-2; weak D call: TRBD1 (5 bases). V dropped 4 bases and J dropped 1 base, with 10 bases sitting between them. The CDR3 has 13 amino acids. Germline CDR1 and CDR2: SQVTM and ANQGSEA. Here the CDR3 DNA reads TGCAGCGTTGTTGGGGCCGTTAACTATGGCTACACCTTC. Translating it yields CSVVGAVNYGYTF.

The CDR3 nucleotides read TGCGCCAGCAGTCAGACTAGCGGCGTCTCTTTATACGAGCAGTACTTC. Translating it yields CASSQTSGVSLYEQYF. The J gene is TRBJ2-7, the V gene TRBV23-1, with 9 positions matching TRBD2. TRBV23-1 belongs to the ORF category, with a function that is uncertain. V dropped 3 bases and J dropped 4; count of bases not matched to a gene: 10. This CDR3 has 16 amino acids.